This TCR beta chain was observed in a study of T cells in Graves' hyperthyroidism and ophthalmopathy. Findings and limits, study-wide: Blood shared most expanded thyroid clonotypes above 0.001.

Template material for amplifying TCR beta CDR3 regions consisted of RNA transcripts. HTBI primers were employed in a first-round RT-PCR of the TCR CDR3. MiXCR, applied by TCRdb to the multiplex PCR reads, yields one record per CDR3 protein. The sample holds some 440,000 distinct CDR3 sequences, around a sixth seen once. The CDR3 has 14 amino acids. From germline, CDR1 is SGHRS and CDR2 YFSETQ. V lost 4 bases and J 5 bases, leaving 12 bases between the germline ends. Only a few counts were recorded for this clonotype. The antigen is undetermined. The receptor's source is a young woman with Graves' hyperthyroidism. The sequencing sample was made of blood. This chain joins TRBV5-1 and TRBJ2-2, with unresolved D. This CDR3 reads CASSGTVGTGELFF. The CDR3 DNA sequence: TGCGCCAGCAGCGGAACAGTGGGGACCGGGGAGCTGTTTTTT.